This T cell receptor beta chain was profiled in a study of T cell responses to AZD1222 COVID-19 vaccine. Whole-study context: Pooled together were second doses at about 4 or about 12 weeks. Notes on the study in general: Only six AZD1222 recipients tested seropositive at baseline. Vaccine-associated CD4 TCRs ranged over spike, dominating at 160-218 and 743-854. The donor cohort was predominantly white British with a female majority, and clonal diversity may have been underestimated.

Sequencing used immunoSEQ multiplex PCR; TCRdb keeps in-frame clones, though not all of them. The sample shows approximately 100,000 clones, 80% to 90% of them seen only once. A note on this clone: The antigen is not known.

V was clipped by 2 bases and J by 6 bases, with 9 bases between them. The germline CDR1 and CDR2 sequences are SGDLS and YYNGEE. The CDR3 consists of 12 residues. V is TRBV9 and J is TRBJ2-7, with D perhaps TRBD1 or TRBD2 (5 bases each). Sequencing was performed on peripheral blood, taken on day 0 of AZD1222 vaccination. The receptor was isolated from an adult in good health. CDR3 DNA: TGTGCCAGCAGCGTGGGGGAGTCCGAGCAGTACTTC. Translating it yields CASSVGESEQYF.